These T cell receptor beta chains were read from a single sample in a study of neurological immune-mediated disorders. TCRdb called the 5' RACE reads again in MiXCR, with one record for every CDR3 protein. The table records roughly 17,000 distinct CDR3 sequences, about 2.8% of them present only once. Material for sequencing was PBMCs. The receptors stem from a woman under 30 with multiple sclerosis. CDR3s include the opening cysteine and the closing phenylalanine or tryptophan. D genes are given only for firm matches. The size field is filled for only some rows; it gives once, few, many or a size class.

d_gene	v_gene	j_gene	abundance	CDR3nt	CDR3aa
-	TRBV11-2	TRBJ2-1	many	TGTGCCAGCAGCTTAGAGGGACGGAGCTCCTACAATGAGCAGTTCTTC	CASSLEGRSSYNEQFF
TRBD1	TRBV20-1	TRBJ1-2	many	TGCAGTGCTAGACCGGGACAGGGCTATGGCTACACCTTC	CSARPGQGYGYTF
-	TRBV20-1	TRBJ1-1	many	TGCAGTGCTAGAGACGGCAGGAACACTGAAGCTTTCTTT	CSARDGRNTEAFF
-	TRBV10-3	TRBJ2-1	many	TGTGCCATCAGTGACCCTCTTGTGAAGGAGCAGTTCTTC	CAISDPLVKEQFF
-	TRBV5-1	TRBJ2-1	many	TGCGCCAGCAGCTTGGGGTATTCGCTGGACAATGAGCAGTTCTTC	CASSLGYSLDNEQFF
-	TRBV6-4	TRBJ2-3	many	TGTGCCAGCAGTGACGGGGCTACAGATACGCAGTATTTT	CASSDGATDTQYF
-	TRBV7-9	TRBJ2-5	many	TGTGCCAGCAGCTTACAGAGCATCCAGTACTTC	CASSLQSIQYF
TRBD1	TRBV6-5	TRBJ2-1	few	TGTGCCAGCAGTGAGCTCGATGACGCCACAGGGGTTGATGAGCAGTTCTTC	CASSELDDATGVDEQFF
TRBD1	TRBV5-1	TRBJ2-7	many	TGCGCCAGCAGCCCTTCCGGGACAGGAGCCTCCTACGAGCAGTACTTC	CASSPSGTGASYEQYF
-	TRBV12-3/TRBV12-4	TRBJ2-7	many	TGTGCCAGCAGTCAATCGGGACGGGGACGCTCCTACGAGCAGTACTTC	CASSQSGRGRSYEQYF
-	TRBV7-6	TRBJ2-3	many	TGTGCCAGCAGCCCGGCGAGAGGGCTCCTGAGCACAGATACGCAGTATTTT	CASSPARGLLSTDTQYF
TRBD2	TRBV11-3	TRBJ2-3	many	TGTGCCAGCAGCTTAGCTCTAGCGGGAGTAAATACGCAGTATTTT	CASSLALAGVNTQYF
-	TRBV20-1	TRBJ1-1	many	TGCAGTGCTAGGGCCTCGATGGGCACTGAAGCTTTCTTT	CSARASMGTEAFF
TRBD1	TRBV12-3/TRBV12-4	TRBJ2-2	many	TGTGCCAGCACCCCTGGACAGGGGATGTCCGGGGAGCTGTTTTTT	CASTPGQGMSGELFF
-	TRBV20-1	TRBJ1-3	few	TGCAGTGCTAGAAAGGGGGGGACTTCCAAAAACACCATATATTTT	CSARKGGTSKNTIYF
TRBD2	TRBV5-1	TRBJ2-5	-	TGCGCCAGCAGCCTAGGGACTAGCACCCAAGAGACCCAGTACTTC	CASSLGTSTQETQYF
-	TRBV6-1	TRBJ2-7	-	TGTGCCAGCAGGGTGGGACGGCCAAGTACCTACGAGCAGTACTTC	CASRVGRPSTYEQYF
-	TRBV28	TRBJ1-2	many	TGTGCCAGCGGCAGGGGATTAAGGGGCTACACCTTC	CASGRGLRGYTF
TRBD1	TRBV5-1	TRBJ2-3	many	TGCGCCAGCAGCAGGGACAGCCCGGCGCAGTATTTT	CASSRDSPAQYF
-	TRBV28	TRBJ2-3	many	TGTGCCAGCATTGAGGGGAGCACAGATACGCAGTATTTT	CASIEGSTDTQYF
TRBD1	TRBV12-3/TRBV12-4	TRBJ1-2	many	TGTGCCAGCAGTACCGGGACAGGGGCATTACGCTATGGCTACACCTTC	CASSTGTGALRYGYTF
-	TRBV12-3/TRBV12-4	TRBJ2-2	many	TGTGCCAGCAGTTTTTACACCGGGGAGCTGTTTTTT	CASSFYTGELFF
TRBD1	TRBV11-1	TRBJ1-2	-	TGTGCCAGCAGATGGGGGGACAGCCGGACAACTAACTATGGCTACACCTTC	CASRWGDSRTTNYGYTF
-	TRBV13	TRBJ1-1	many	TGTGCCAGCAGCTTAGGAGCCCGGACAATTAAGTACACTGAAGCTTTCTTT	CASSLGARTIKYTEAFF
-	TRBV15	TRBJ2-5	many	TGTGCCACCAGCAGAGATCCGGGGGTGAAATACCCCCAGTACTTC	CATSRDPGVKYPQYF
-	TRBV20-1	TRBJ2-7	many	TGCAGTGCCCCTACAGGGAATAGCTACGAGCAGTACTTC	CSAPTGNSYEQYF
-	TRBV20-1	TRBJ1-1	many	TGCAGTGCTAGACTTTACAGGGAATCTGAAGCTTTCTTT	CSARLYRESEAFF
-	TRBV12-3/TRBV12-4	TRBJ1-2	many	TGTGCCAGCAGTTTTGGTCCAGGGACCTACTATGGCTACACCTTC	CASSFGPGTYYGYTF
-	TRBV29-1	TRBJ2-3	many	TGCAGCGTCGAGGGCCTGGGCGGCACAGATACGCAGTATTTT	CSVEGLGGTDTQYF
TRBD1	TRBV20-1	TRBJ1-2	-	TGCAGTGCTGGACTCAGGGACAGTGGCTACACCTTC	CSAGLRDSGYTF
TRBD1	TRBV20-1	TRBJ1-1	many	TGCAGTGCTAGCCCGGGACAGGCCTGGAACACTGAAGCTTTCTTT	CSASPGQAWNTEAFF
-	TRBV3-1	TRBJ1-5	many	TGTGCCAGCAGCCAAGTATATATCAGGTTGGAACCCCGGGTGAATCAGCCCCAGCATTTT	CASSQVYIRLEPRVNQPQHF
-	TRBV5-1	TRBJ1-1	many	TGCGCCAGCAGCTTGGCGGAGGGGTACACTGAAGCTTTCTTT	CASSLAEGYTEAFF
-	TRBV25-1	TRBJ1-4	many	TGTGCCAGCAGTGAACTTGCAACTAATGAAAAACTGTTTTTT	CASSELATNEKLFF
TRBD1	TRBV28	TRBJ2-7	many	TGTGCCAGCAGGCGCGCTGGGACAGGGGCGCCCTACGAGCAGTACTTC	CASRRAGTGAPYEQYF
TRBD1	TRBV10-3	TRBJ2-2	many	TGTGCCATCAGGAGGACAGGGAACACCGGGGAGCTGTTTTTT	CAIRRTGNTGELFF
-	TRBV7-2	TRBJ2-2	-	TGTGCCAGCAGCTTGTCCAGGGCGATCGGGGAGCTGTTTTTT	CASSLSRAIGELFF
TRBD2	TRBV12-5	TRBJ2-2	many	TGTGCTAGTGGTATCCTAGCGGGAGCGCCCGGAGGCACCGGGGAGCTGTTTTTT	CASGILAGAPGGTGELFF
TRBD1	TRBV18	TRBJ2-1	many	TGTGCCAGCTCACCACCTGGACAGGGGGCGCTCAATGAGCAGTTCTTC	CASSPPGQGALNEQFF
-	TRBV12-3/TRBV12-4	TRBJ2-3	many	TGTGCCACCGGGGGTCCAAATATGGATACGCAGTATTTT	CATGGPNMDTQYF
-	TRBV6-5	TRBJ2-2	many	TGTGCCAGTACCCGGAGCCGGCGGACCGGGGAGCTGTTTTTT	CASTRSRRTGELFF
-	TRBV7-9	TRBJ2-1	many	TGTGCCAGCAGCTTAAGCTACAATGAGCAGTTCTTC	CASSLSYNEQFF
-	TRBV9	TRBJ1-1	medium-sized	TGTGCCAGCAGCGTTTCCACATTCTCTGAAGCTTTCTTT	CASSVSTFSEAFF
-	TRBV25-1	TRBJ1-2	many	TGTGCCAGCAGTGAACCGTCAGCATTCGGCTACACCTTC	CASSEPSAFGYTF